The rows below give T cell receptor beta chains drawn from one sample of a study of control samples from healthy donors and cancer patients. Assay used: immunoSEQ multiplex PCR; TCRdb lists only in-frame clones, some missing. This sample has 150,000 or so clones, with almost 90% found just once. Sequencing input: blood. Source of these receptors: a man aged 18 to 35 in good health. Each CDR3 is given with its conserved first and last residue. The D gene is left open where the match is weak. Clone size is given for some rows only: seen once, a few or many times, or a class if the clone is expanded.

V	D	J	size	DNA	CDR3
TRBV9	NA	TRBJ1-1	NA	TGTGCCAGCAGCCCTTCGGGAACTGAAGCTTTCTTT	CASSPSGTEAFF
TRBV30	TRBD2	TRBJ2-3	once	TGTGCCTGGAGCGAGGTTATGGTAGCGGGTCGAGATACGCAGTATTTT	CAWSEVMVAGRDTQYF
TRBV6-5	TRBD1	TRBJ2-7	NA	TGTGCCAGCAGTTACGCTGGGACAGGGAAAGGGCAGTACTTC	CASSYAGTGKGQYF
TRBV3-1/TRBV3-2	NA	TRBJ1-4	NA	TGTGCCAGCAGCCAAGATCACCCTCGTGAAAAACTGTTTTTT	CASSQDHPREKLFF
TRBV19	NA	TRBJ2-1	NA	TGTGCCAGTAGTTGGTCAGGGGACCCACCATACAATGAGCAGTTCTTC	CASSWSGDPPYNEQFF
TRBV5-1	TRBD1	TRBJ2-3	NA	TGCGCCAGCAGCTTGGTCCTCATCGGGACAGGGTCAGATACGCAGTATTTT	CASSLVLIGTGSDTQYF
TRBV4-3	TRBD1	TRBJ1-2	NA	TGCGCCAGCAGCCAAGCCCGGACAGGGACCTATGGCTACACCTTC	CASSQARTGTYGYTF
TRBV5-4	NA	TRBJ2-7	once	TGTGCCAGCAGCTTGGGACGGAGCTCCTACGAGCAGTACTTC	CASSLGRSSYEQYF
TRBV7-2	NA	TRBJ1-1	NA	TGTGCCAGCAGCTTCCTCAGGGCGGCTAACACTGAAGCTTTCTTT	CASSFLRAANTEAFF
TRBV7-8	TRBD1	TRBJ2-7	NA	TGTGCCAGCAGCTTAGCATGGGAGACAGGGTTGAGCTACGAGCAGTACTTC	CASSLAWETGLSYEQYF
TRBV19	NA	TRBJ1-4	once	TGTGCCAGTAGTAAGCGGCAGGGTGGAACTAATGAAAAACTGTTTTTT	CASSKRQGGTNEKLFF
TRBV7-8	NA	TRBJ2-1	NA	TGTGCCAGCAGCGTCCAGGAATATGGGGTCAATGAGCAGTTCTTC	CASSVQEYGVNEQFF
TRBV29-1	NA	TRBJ2-7	NA	TGCAGCGCGAAGATTGCGTCCTACGAGCAGTACTTC	CSAKIASYEQYF
TRBV12-5	TRBD1	TRBJ2-5	NA	TGTGCTAGTGGTTTGGGCCCGACAGGGCTAGAGACCCAGTACTTC	CASGLGPTGLETQYF
TRBV12-3/TRBV12-4	NA	TRBJ1-2	NA	TGTGCCACGGATATGACTGGAAATGGCTACACCTTC	CATDMTGNGYTF